A selection of T cell receptor beta chains follows, all from one sample in a study of identifying expanded T cells in peripheral blood. TCRdb's table, derived via immunoSEQ multiplex PCR, lists solely in-frame clones and lacks some. The data show 55,000 to 60,000 clones, approximately 89% seen once. The specimen sequenced was blood. These receptors originate from a person aged 18 to 70 in good health. Each CDR3 is given with its conserved first and last residue. D genes are given only for firm matches. Only some rows state a clone size, as once, few, many or a class for expanded clones.

V gene: TRBV29-1
clone size: -
J gene: TRBJ1-2
D gene: -
CDR3 length: 11
CDR3 DNA: TGCAGCGTTGAATCAGGGTATGGCTACACCTTC
CDR3 protein: CSVESGYGYTF

V gene: TRBV5-1
clone size: -
J gene: TRBJ1-1
D gene: TRBD1
CDR3 length: 15
CDR3 DNA: TGCGCCAGCTCCCCTCGACAGGGGACTAACACTGAAGCTTTCTTT
CDR3 protein: CASSPRQGTNTEAFF

V gene: TRBV7-2
clone size: -
J gene: TRBJ2-7
D gene: -
CDR3 length: 15
CDR3 DNA: TGTGCCAGCAGCTTAGTGGGGTTTGGACACTACGAGCAGTACTTC
CDR3 protein: CASSLVGFGHYEQYF

V gene: TRBV15
clone size: few
J gene: TRBJ1-1
D gene: -
CDR3 length: 18
CDR3 DNA: TGTGCCACCAGCAGCAGGACCCTCCCTGGGGGCGCCGGAGCTGAAGCTTTCTTT
CDR3 protein: CATSSRTLPGGAGAEAFF

V gene: TRBV5-4
clone size: once
J gene: TRBJ1-1
D gene: TRBD1
CDR3 length: 14
CDR3 DNA: TGTGCCAGCAGCTTCGGACAGGGGGACACTGAAGCTTTCTTT
CDR3 protein: CASSFGQGDTEAFF

V gene: TRBV6-5
clone size: -
J gene: TRBJ1-1
D gene: TRBD1
CDR3 length: 15
CDR3 DNA: TGTGCCAGCAGTAACACCGGGACAGGGAACACTGAAGCTTTCTTT
CDR3 protein: CASSNTGTGNTEAFF

V gene: TRBV5-6
clone size: -
J gene: TRBJ2-3
D gene: -
CDR3 length: 15
CDR3 DNA: TGTGCCAGCAGCTTTTTGTCAGGAGGGACAGATACGCAGTATTTT
CDR3 protein: CASSFLSGGTDTQYF

V gene: TRBV6-5
clone size: -
J gene: TRBJ2-1
D gene: -
CDR3 length: 15
CDR3 DNA: TGTGCCAGCAGTCCACTAGCAAATCTCTACAATGAGCAGTTCTTC
CDR3 protein: CASSPLANLYNEQFF

V gene: TRBV29-1
clone size: -
J gene: TRBJ1-1
D gene: -
CDR3 length: 12
CDR3 DNA: TGCAGCGCCCTGACAGGGAACACTGAAGCTTTCTTT
CDR3 protein: CSALTGNTEAFF

V gene: TRBV6-5
clone size: -
J gene: TRBJ1-5
D gene: -
CDR3 length: 13
CDR3 DNA: TGTGCCAGCAGAAAAGGGAGTAATCAGCCCCAGCATTTT
CDR3 protein: CASRKGSNQPQHF

V gene: TRBV6-5
clone size: -
J gene: TRBJ2-1
D gene: TRBD2
CDR3 length: 15
CDR3 DNA: TGTGCCAGCAGGCTTGCGGGACTAGCCTACAATGAGCAGTTCTTC
CDR3 protein: CASRLAGLAYNEQFF

V gene: TRBV7-2
clone size: -
J gene: TRBJ2-7
D gene: TRBD1
CDR3 length: 16
CDR3 DNA: TGTGCCAGCAGCTTCGACAGGGGGGTAGGTGTCTACGAGCAGTACTTC
CDR3 protein: CASSFDRGVGVYEQYF

V gene: TRBV29-1
clone size: -
J gene: TRBJ1-1
D gene: -
CDR3 length: 12
CDR3 DNA: TGCAGCGTTGATAGAGATAACACTGAAGCTTTCTTT
CDR3 protein: CSVDRDNTEAFF

V gene: TRBV5-4
clone size: -
J gene: TRBJ1-4
D gene: TRBD1
CDR3 length: 15
CDR3 DNA: TGTGCCAGCAGCCGGGGACAGGGGTTAAATGAAAAACTGTTTTTT
CDR3 protein: CASSRGQGLNEKLFF

V gene: TRBV7-8
clone size: -
J gene: TRBJ2-1
D gene: -
CDR3 length: 14
CDR3 DNA: TGTGCCAGCAGCTTAGGCGGATGGAACAATGAGCAGTTCTTC
CDR3 protein: CASSLGGWNNEQFF

V gene: TRBV4-2
clone size: -
J gene: TRBJ2-1
D gene: TRBD2
CDR3 length: 19
CDR3 DNA: TGTGCCAGCAGCCAAGATCCGCTAGCGGGAGGGATAATGGACAATGAGCAGTTCTTC
CDR3 protein: CASSQDPLAGGIMDNEQFF

V gene: TRBV2
clone size: -
J gene: TRBJ2-7
D gene: -
CDR3 length: 11
CDR3 DNA: TGTGCCAGCAGTCCCACCTACGAGCAGTACTTC
CDR3 protein: CASSPTYEQYF

V gene: TRBV27
clone size: -
J gene: TRBJ2-2
D gene: TRBD2
CDR3 length: 17
CDR3 DNA: TGTGCCAGCAGTTGGGGAGCGGGGGACCTGAACACCGGGGAGCTGTTTTTT
CDR3 protein: CASSWGAGDLNTGELFF

V gene: TRBV19
clone size: few
J gene: TRBJ1-3
D gene: -
CDR3 length: 14
CDR3 DNA: TGTGCCAGTAGTATAGATCTTCGGACAAACACCATATATTTT
CDR3 protein: CASSIDLRTNTIYF

V gene: TRBV6-1
clone size: -
J gene: TRBJ2-2
D gene: -
CDR3 length: 14
CDR3 DNA: TGTGCCAGCACGGGCAGGGGGGACACCGGGGAGCTGTTTTTT
CDR3 protein: CASTGRGDTGELFF